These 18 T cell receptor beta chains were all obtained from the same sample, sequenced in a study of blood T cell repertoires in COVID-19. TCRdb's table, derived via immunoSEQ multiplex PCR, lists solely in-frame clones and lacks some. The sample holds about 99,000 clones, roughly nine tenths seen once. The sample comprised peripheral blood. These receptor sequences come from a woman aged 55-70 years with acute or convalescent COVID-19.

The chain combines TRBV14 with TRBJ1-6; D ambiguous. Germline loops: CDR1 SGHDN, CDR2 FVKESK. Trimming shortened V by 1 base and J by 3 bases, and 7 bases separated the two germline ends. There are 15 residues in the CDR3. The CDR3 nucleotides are TGTGCCAGCAGCCAAGGAGGAATCTATAATTCACCCCTCCACTTT. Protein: CASSQGGIYNSPLHF.

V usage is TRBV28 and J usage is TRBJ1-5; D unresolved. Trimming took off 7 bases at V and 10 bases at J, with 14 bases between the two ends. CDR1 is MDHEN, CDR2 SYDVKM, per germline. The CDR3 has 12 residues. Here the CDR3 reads CASKAASEPQHF. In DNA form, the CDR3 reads TGTGCCAGCAAAGCGGCTTCTGAACCCCAGCATTTT.

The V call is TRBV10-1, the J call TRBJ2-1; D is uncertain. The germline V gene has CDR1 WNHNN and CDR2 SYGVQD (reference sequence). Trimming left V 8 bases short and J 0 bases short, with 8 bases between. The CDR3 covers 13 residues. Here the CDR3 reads CASAYSSYNEQFF. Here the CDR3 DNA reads TGCGCCAGCGCGTACAGCTCCTACAATGAGCAGTTCTTC.

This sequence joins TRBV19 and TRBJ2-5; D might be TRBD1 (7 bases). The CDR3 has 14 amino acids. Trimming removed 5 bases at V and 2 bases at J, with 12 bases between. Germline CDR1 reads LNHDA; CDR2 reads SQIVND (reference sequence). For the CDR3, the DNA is TGTGCCAGTAGTCCGCGGGACAGTCAAGAGACCCAGTACTTC. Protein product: CASSPRDSQETQYF.

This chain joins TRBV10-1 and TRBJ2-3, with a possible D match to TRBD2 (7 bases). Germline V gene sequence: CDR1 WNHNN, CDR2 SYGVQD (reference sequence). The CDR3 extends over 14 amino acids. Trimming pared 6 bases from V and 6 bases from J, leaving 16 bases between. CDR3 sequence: CASSQRGGPDTQYF. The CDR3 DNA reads TGCGCCAGCAGCCAAAGGGGGGGCCCGGATACGCAGTATTTT.

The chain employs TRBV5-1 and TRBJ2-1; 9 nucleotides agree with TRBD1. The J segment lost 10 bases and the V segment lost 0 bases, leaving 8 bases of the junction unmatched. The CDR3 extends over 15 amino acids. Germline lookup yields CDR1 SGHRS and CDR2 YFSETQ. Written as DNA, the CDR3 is TGCGCCAGCAGCTTGGCCTCCGCGACAGGGGGAGAGCAGTTCTTC. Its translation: CASSLASATGGEQFF.

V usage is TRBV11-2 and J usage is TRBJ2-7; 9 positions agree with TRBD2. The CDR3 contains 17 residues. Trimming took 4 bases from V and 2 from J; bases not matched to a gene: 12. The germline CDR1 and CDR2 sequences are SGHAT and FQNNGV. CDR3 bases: TGTGCCAGCAGCTCCGCTGGGGCTAGCGGGAACACCTACGAGCAGTACGTC. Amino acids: CASSSAGASGNTYEQYV.

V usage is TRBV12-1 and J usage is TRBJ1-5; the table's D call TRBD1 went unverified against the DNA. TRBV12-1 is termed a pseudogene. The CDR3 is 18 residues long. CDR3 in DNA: TGTGCCAGCAGCATGAGAGCAGGGGGCTATTCTAGCAATCAGCCCCAGCATTTT. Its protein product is CASSMRAGGYSSNQPQHF.

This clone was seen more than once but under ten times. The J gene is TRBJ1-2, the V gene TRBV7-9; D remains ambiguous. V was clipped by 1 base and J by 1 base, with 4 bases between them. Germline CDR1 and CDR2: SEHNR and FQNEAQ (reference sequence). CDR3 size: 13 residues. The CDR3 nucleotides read TGTGCCAGCAGCTTAGACGGTAACTATGGCTACACCTTC. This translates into CASSLDGNYGYTF.

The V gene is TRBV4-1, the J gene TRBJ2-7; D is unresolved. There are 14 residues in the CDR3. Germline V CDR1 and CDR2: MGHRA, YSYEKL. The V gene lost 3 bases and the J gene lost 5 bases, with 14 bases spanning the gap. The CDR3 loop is CASSQYFSGDEQYF. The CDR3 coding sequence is TGCGCCAGCAGCCAGTATTTCTCCGGTGACGAGCAGTACTTC.

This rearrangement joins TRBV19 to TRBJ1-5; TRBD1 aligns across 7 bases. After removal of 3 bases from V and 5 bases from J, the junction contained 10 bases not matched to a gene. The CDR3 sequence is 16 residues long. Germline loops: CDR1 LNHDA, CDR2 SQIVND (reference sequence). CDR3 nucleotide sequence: TGTGCCAGTAGTATCGCCTTTGGGACAGCGGATCAGCCCCAGCATTTT. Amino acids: CASSIAFGTADQPQHF. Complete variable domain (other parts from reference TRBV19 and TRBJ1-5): DGGITQSPKYLFRKEGQNVTLSCEQNLNHDAMYWYRQDPGQGLRLIYYSQIVNDFQKGDIAEGYSVSREKKESFPLTVTSAQKNPTAFYLCASSIAFGTADQPQHFGDGTRLSIL.

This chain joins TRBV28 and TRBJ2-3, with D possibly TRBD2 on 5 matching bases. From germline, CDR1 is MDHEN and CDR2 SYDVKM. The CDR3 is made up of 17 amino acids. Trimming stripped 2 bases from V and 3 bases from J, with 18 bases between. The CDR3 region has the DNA TGTGCCAGCAGTTTAGGTCCCGGCGGGCGGGCAACAGATACGCAGTATTTT. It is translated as CASSLGPGGRATDTQYF.

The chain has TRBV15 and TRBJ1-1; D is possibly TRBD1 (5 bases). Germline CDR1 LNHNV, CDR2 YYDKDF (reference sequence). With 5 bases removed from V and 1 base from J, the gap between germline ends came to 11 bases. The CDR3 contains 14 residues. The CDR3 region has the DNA TGTGCCACCAGCCTGGGCAGGGCGAACACTGAAGCTTTCTTT. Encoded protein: CATSLGRANTEAFF.

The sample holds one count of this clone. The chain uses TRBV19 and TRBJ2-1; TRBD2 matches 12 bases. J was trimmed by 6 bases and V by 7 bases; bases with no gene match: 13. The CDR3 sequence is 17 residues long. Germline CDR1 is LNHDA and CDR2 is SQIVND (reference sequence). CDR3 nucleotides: TGTGCCAGTACCAAACCTCGAGGACTAGCGGGACCCAATGAGCAGTTCTTC. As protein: CASTKPRGLAGPNEQFF.

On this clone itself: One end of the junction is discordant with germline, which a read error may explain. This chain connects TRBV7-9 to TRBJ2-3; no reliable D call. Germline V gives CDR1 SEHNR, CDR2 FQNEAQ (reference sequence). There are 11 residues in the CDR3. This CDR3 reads CASSPTNTQYF. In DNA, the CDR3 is TGTGCCAGCAGCCCCACAAATACGCAGTATTTT.

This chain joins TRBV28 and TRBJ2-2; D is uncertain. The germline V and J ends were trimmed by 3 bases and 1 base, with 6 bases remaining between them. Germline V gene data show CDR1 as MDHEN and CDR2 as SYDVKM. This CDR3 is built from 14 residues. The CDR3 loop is CASSFRQNTGELFF. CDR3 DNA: TGTGCCAGCAGTTTTCGACAGAACACCGGGGAGCTGTTTTTT.

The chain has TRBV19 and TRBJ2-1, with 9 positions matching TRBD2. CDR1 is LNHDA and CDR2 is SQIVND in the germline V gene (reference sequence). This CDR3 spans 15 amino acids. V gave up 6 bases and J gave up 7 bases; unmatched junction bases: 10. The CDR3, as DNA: TGTGCCAGTAGAGAGGTAGCGGGAGTTAGGAATGAGCAGTTCTTC. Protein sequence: CASREVAGVRNEQFF.

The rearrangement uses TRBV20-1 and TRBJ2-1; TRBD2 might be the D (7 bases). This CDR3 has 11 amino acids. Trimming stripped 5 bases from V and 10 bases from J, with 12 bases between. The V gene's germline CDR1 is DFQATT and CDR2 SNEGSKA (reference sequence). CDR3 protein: CSAGRGTEQFF. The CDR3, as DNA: TGCAGTGCTGGGAGGGGGACAGAGCAGTTCTTC.